The TCR beta chain under discussion was sequenced for a study of blood T cells in healthy people across ages. A sample-barcoded 5' primer and a J-beta primer mix were used in a second PCR of about 7 to 12 cycles. TCRdb re-called the 5' RACE reads through MiXCR, storing one row per CDR3 protein. This table holds roughly 800,000 distinct CDR3 sequences, more than 45% found once. The sequence came from a man aged 30 to 45 in good health. Sequences were obtained from blood.

In DNA, the CDR3 is TGTGCCAGCAGTGCCCGGACAGGGGTGGGCTACACCTTC. Protein product: CASSARTGVGYTF. The chain employs TRBV6-4 and TRBJ1-2, with TRBD1 matching over 9 bases. CDR1 MRHNA and CDR2 SNTAGT come from the germline V gene. CDR3 length: 13 amino acids. Trimming cost V 4 bases and J 8 bases; bases outside gene matches: 5.